This T cell receptor beta chain was identified in a study of blood T cell repertoires in COVID-19. Turning to the study itself: T cells, B-cell-depleted T cells, or PBMCs supplied cDNA or gDNA.

The junction had 7 bases not matched to a gene; V was cut back by 7 bases and J by 7 bases. CDR1 is SQVTM, CDR2 ANQGSEA, per germline. The CDR3 totals 13 residues. In the original analysis: Estimation of nucleated cell counts relied on the amplification of reference gene primers. The method was immunoSEQ multiplex PCR; TCRdb's version includes in-frame clones alone and lacks a portion of them. From that table come the V and J calls and clone size; the DNA was used to work out D and trimming. The sample shows roughly 410,000 clones, about nine tenths of them seen only once. The chain couples TRBV29-1 to TRBJ1-2; 12 bases are a match to TRBD1. The sequence came from a woman in her thirties or forties with COVID-19, enrolled during active disease. The sequenced sample consisted of peripheral blood. For the CDR3, the DNA is TGCAGCGCCGGGACAGGGGGCAAAGGTGGCTACACCTTC. Translating gives CSAGTGGKGGYTF.